The 7 T cell receptor beta chains below all came from one sample that was sequenced in a study of blood T cells in healthy people across ages. With a J-beta primer mix and a sample-barcoded 5' primer, a second PCR ran about 7 to 12 cycles. TCRdb redid the calling of the 5' RACE reads with MiXCR, one entry per CDR3 protein. This sample has over a million distinct CDR3 sequences, with 40% to 45% found just once. Sequences were obtained from blood. These receptors were collected from a young woman in good health.

The V gene is TRBV15, the J gene TRBJ2-5; tentatively, D is TRBD1 or TRBD2 (5 bases each). The DNA end favors TRBJ2-7, so the J call may be wrong. The CDR3 has 14 amino acids. Per germline, CDR1 LNHNV and CDR2 YYDKDF (reference sequence). CDR3 sequence reads: CATSGGPKQHEQYF. CDR3 sequence (DNA): TGTGCCACCAGCGGGGGACCCAAGCAGCACGAGCAGTACTTC.

This clonotype was seen a handful of times. The chain recombines TRBV7-9 with TRBJ1-2; D is unresolved. This CDR3 region has 15 residues. With 5 bases removed from V and 0 bases from J, the gap between germline ends came to 13 bases. Per germline, CDR1 SEHNR and CDR2 FQNEAQ (reference sequence). The CDR3 loop reads CASSHANLANYGYTF. The CDR3 nucleotides are TGTGCCAGCAGCCATGCCAACTTAGCTAACTATGGCTACACCTTC.

Concerning this clonotype: A read error may produce the germline difference seen at one junction end. V usage is TRBV15 and J usage is TRBJ2-1; D is unclear. The CDR3 loop spans 17 amino acids. Looked up from germline, CDR1 is LNHNV and CDR2 is YYDKDF (reference sequence). DNA of the CDR3: TGTGTCACCAGCAGAGACTCCCCTCGTCTCTACTTTAATGAGCAGTTCTTC. Translation gives CVTSRDSPRLYFNEQFF.

The chain has TRBV5-1 and TRBJ2-1; TRBD2 agrees at 7 bases. The length of the CDR3 is 11 residues. Germline loops: CDR1 SGHRS, CDR2 YFSETQ. V lost 7 bases to trimming and J lost 10 bases; unmatched junction nucleotides: 5. The CDR3 reads CASRERGEQFF. CDR3 nucleotide sequence: TGCGCCAGCCGAGAGCGGGGAGAGCAGTTCTTC.

This clonotype was seen only a few times. J is TRBJ2-7 and V is TRBV4-1; weak D call: TRBD2 (5 bases). V was cut by 0 bases and J by 2 bases, with 14 bases left in between. Germline CDR1 MGHRA, CDR2 YSYEKL. The CDR3 is made up of 16 amino acids. The CDR3 is CASSQDREGAAYEQYF. The CDR3, as DNA: TGCGCCAGCAGCCAAGATAGAGAGGGAGCCGCCTACGAGCAGTACTTC.

V and J are TRBV2 and TRBJ1-6; no clear D gene. Trimming removed 3 bases from V and 0 bases from J, with 6 bases in between. The CDR3 contains 15 residues. Looked up from germline, CDR1 is SNHLY and CDR2 is FYNNEI. CDR3 nucleotides: TGTGCCAGCAGTGAGGAGAGCTCCTATAATTCACCCCTCCACTTT. Encoded protein: CASSEESSYNSPLHF. The variable domain in full, completed from reference TRBV2 and TRBJ1-6, reads EPEVTQTPSHQVTQMGQEVILRCVPISNHLYFYWYRQILGQKVEFLVSFYNNEISEKSEIFDDQFSVERPDGSNFTLKIRSTKLEDSAMYFCASSEESSYNSPLHFGNGTRLTVT.

This chain uses TRBV6-2 or TRBV6-3 with TRBJ2-5; no clear D. The tail of the sequence fits TRBJ2-7 better, so the J call may be wrong. The CDR3 sequence is 13 residues long. Per germline, CDR1 MNHEY and CDR2 SVGEGT. CDR3 sequence: CASTYGPVGEQYF. The DNA for the CDR3 is TGTGCCAGCACCTACGGGCCGGTTGGCGAGCAGTACTTC.